The 27 T cell receptor beta chains reported below all come from one sample, sequenced in a study of CD8+ T cells in alopecia areata. Extraction and reverse transcription of RNA yielded cDNA as the sequencing template. Method: immunoSEQ multiplex PCR; TCRdb's copy keeps in-frame clones and lacks some. Altogether over 250,000 clones were found in the sample, and no singletons occur. Cutaneous lymph nodes were pooled and cells sorted by CD4, CD8alpha, NKG2D, NKG2ACE and more. The specimen was CD4+ T cells sorted from a lymph node. These receptor sequences come from a C3H/HeJ mouse with alopecia areata. The strain's MHC haplotype is H2-k.

This clone was observed many times. Gene names denote mouse genes. The read gets to within 4 residues of the CDR3 end, and the germline J gene fills in the rest. This specimen includes other DNA sequences encoding the same CDR3. The gene calls are TRBV17 and TRBJ1-1; TRBD1 agrees at 8 bases. In germline, CDR1 is MNHDT, CDR2 YYDKIL. CDR3 length equals 13 residues. This CDR3 reads CASSRQGAREVFF. The DNA read from the CDR3 is TGTGCTAGCAGTAGACAGGGGGCACGA.

Points on this clone: Any gene name here is a mouse gene name. The CDR3 goes on 4 residues after the read ends, and that part is filled in from the germline J gene. This sequence joins TRBV5 and TRBJ2-1, with D tentatively TRBD2 (6 bases). Germline CDR1 reads LGHNA; CDR2 reads YNLKQL (reference sequence). The V end was cut by 4 bases, the J end by 1 base, with 11 bases between. The CDR3 runs to 15 residues. The CDR3 sequence: CASSPHWENYAEQFF. The covered CDR3 bases are TGTGCCAGCAGCCCTCACTGGGAGAACTATGCT.

Only a few counts were recorded for this clone. Mouse germline and gene names are used. The CDR3 DNA, read in part, is TGTGCCAGCTCTCCTTAT. It codes for CASSPY. In full, the CDR3 reads CASSPYEQYF. The V call is TRBV12-1, the J call TRBJ2-7; D remains unclear. Sequencing ends 4 residues short of the CDR3 end; the germline J gene provides the rest. The CDR3 has 10 amino acids. The V gene's germline CDR1 is SGHSN and CDR2 HYEKVE.

This clone was detected a few times. The germline and genes are mouse ones. The DNA ends 4 residues before the CDR3 does, and the rest of the CDR3 is filled in from the germline J gene. Other DNA sequences in this specimen translate into the identical CDR3. The chain carries TRBV13-1 and TRBJ2-7; D perhaps matches TRBD2 (6 bases). The CDR3 contains 13 residues. Trimming shortened V by 1 base and J by 3 bases, and 8 bases separated the two germline ends. CDR1 NSHNY and CDR2 SYGAGN come from the germline V gene. CDR3 DNA (partial): TGTGCCAGCAGTGATCCGGGGGGCTAT. This translates into CASSDPGGY. Given in full, the CDR3 is CASSDPGGYEQYF.

This clone came up a few times. Gene labels here are mouse ones. The read halts 4 residues ahead of the CDR3 end, with the missing end drawn from the germline J gene. The sample carries other DNA sequences with the same CDR3. V usage is TRBV13-3 and J usage is TRBJ2-3; D may be TRBD1 (6 bases). CDR3 length equals 14 residues. Trimming took off 3 bases at V and 2 bases at J, with 10 bases between the two ends. Germline-derived CDR1 and CDR2 are NNHDY and SYVADS. The CDR3 reads CASSGQGSAETLYF. The covered CDR3 bases are TGTGCCAGCAGTGGGCAGGGGTCTGCAGAA.

This clone was observed a few times. The gene symbols are mouse symbols. The read is 4 residues too short to cover the CDR3 end, so that end is filled in from the germline J gene. The J gene is TRBJ2-7, the V gene TRBV17; 9 bases agree with TRBD1. The germline V gene has CDR1 MNHDT and CDR2 YYDKIL. CDR3 length equals 13 residues. This CDR3 reads CASRDRGSYEQYF. CDR3 DNA (partial): TGTGCTAGCAGGGACAGGGGAAGTTAT.

This clone was seen a few times. Gene names refer to mouse genes. Sequencing ends 3 residues short of the CDR3 end; the germline J gene provides the rest. The chain links TRBV13-3 to TRBJ1-6, with D perhaps matching TRBD1 (6 bases). TRBJ1-6 is treated as an ORF (open reading frame) with a function not yet certain. Germline V gene sequence: CDR1 NNHDY, CDR2 SYVADS. Trimming took off 2 bases at V and 4 bases at J, with 10 bases between the two ends. This CDR3 region has 15 residues. CDR3 DNA (partial): TGTGCCAGCAGTGAATCAGGGGAATATAATTCGCCC. The encoded protein is CASSESGEYNSP. The complete CDR3 reads CASSESGEYNSPLYF.

This clone was seen a few times. The gene symbols are mouse symbols. The read ends 4 residues early relative to the CDR3; the germline J gene fills the gap. This chain connects TRBV5 to TRBJ2-3; D might be TRBD1 (6 bases). The V end lost 0 bases, the J end lost 3 bases, and 13 bases lay between the germline ends. The germline CDR1 and CDR2 sequences are LGHNA and YNLKQL (reference sequence). CDR3 length: 16 amino acids. The CDR3 sequence is CASSQDEGDGAETLYF. The CDR3 DNA, read in part, is TGTGCCAGCAGCCAAGATGAGGGGGATGGGGCAGAA.

Only a few counts were recorded for this clone. All gene names here are mouse names. The sequence runs out 4 residues before the end of the CDR3; the remainder is reconstructed from the germline J gene. V usage is TRBV31 and J usage is TRBJ1-2, with TRBD1 identical over 7 bases. The trim removed 4 bases at V and 0 bases at J, leaving 5 bases unmatched. The CDR3 consists of 14 residues. Germline CDR1 is GKSSPN and CDR2 is SITVG. The DNA read from the CDR3 is TGTGCCTGGAACCCCAGGGGGGCAAACTCC. Protein product: CAWNPRGANS. The CDR3 reads in full as CAWNPRGANSDYTF.

This clone turned up a few times. Gene names denote mouse genes. Sequencing ends 4 residues short of the CDR3 end; the germline J gene provides the rest. This chain connects TRBV13-1 to TRBJ2-4; possibly TRBD1 for D (5 bases). The CDR3 is 15 residues long. The V gene's germline CDR1 is NSHNY and CDR2 SYGAGN. V lost 4 bases, J lost 0 bases, and 12 bases lay in between. Here the CDR3 reads CASSRTSTSQNTLYF. The sequenced part of the CDR3 DNA is TGTGCCAGCAGTCGGACAAGTACTAGTCAAAAC.

This clone was counted a few times. Each gene name is a mouse one. The CDR3 goes on 4 residues after the read ends, and that part is filled in from the germline J gene. V usage is TRBV13-3 and J usage is TRBJ1-1; TRBD1 matches at 9 bases. Looked up from germline, CDR1 is NNHDY and CDR2 is SYVADS. The CDR3 length is 15 residues. The CDR3 loop reads CASSASPGTGKEVFF. The sequenced CDR3 bases are TGTGCCAGCAGTGCCAGTCCCGGGACAGGGAAA.

This clone was detected a few times. The genes are named according to mouse. The read ends 4 residues shy of where the CDR3 ends; the end is completed using the germline J gene. The same CDR3 can be traced to other DNA sequences in this sample. The chain links TRBV5 to TRBJ1-2, with D unclear. Trimming removed 0 bases at V and 0 bases at J, with 5 bases between. Looked up from germline, CDR1 is LGHNA and CDR2 is YNLKQL (reference sequence). CDR3 size: 14 residues. CDR3: CASSQDTTNSDYTF. The sequenced part of the CDR3 DNA is TGTGCCAGCAGCCAAGATACAACAAACTCC.

A remark on this clone: The gene names here belong to mouse. The read terminates 4 residues before the CDR3 end, so the remaining end is supplied by the germline J gene. The V gene is TRBV13-2, the J gene TRBJ2-7, with 10 nucleotides matching TRBD1. From germline, CDR1 is NNHNN and CDR2 SYGAGS (reference sequence). The CDR3 runs 14 residues. This CDR3 is CASGPGQGMDEQYF. CDR3 DNA (partial): TGTGCCAGCGGACCGGGACAGGGGATGGAT.

This clone showed up just a few times. Mouse gene names apply. The sequence runs out 4 residues before the end of the CDR3; the remainder is reconstructed from the germline J gene. The chain carries TRBV13-2 and TRBJ2-1; TRBD2 aligns across 7 bases. CDR1 and CDR2 (germline): NNHNN, SYGAGS (reference sequence). Trimming removed 2 bases from V and 2 bases from J; junction bases left unmatched: 4. The CDR3 runs to 15 residues. The CDR3 is CASGEQTGHYAEQFF. The CDR3 DNA, read in part, is TGTGCCAGCGGTGAGCAGACTGGGCACTATGCT.

This clone has more than one count but fewer than ten. The gene symbols are mouse symbols. The read finishes 4 residues shy of the CDR3 end, and the germline J gene is used to complete it. V is TRBV12-1 and J is TRBJ2-7, with 7 bases matching TRBD2. Germline CDR1 reads SGHSN; CDR2 reads HYEKVE. The V gene end was trimmed by 1 base and the J gene end by 3 bases; junction bases not matched to a gene: 2. This CDR3 has 13 residues. The CDR3 sequence is CASSLPGGYEQYF. The DNA read from the CDR3 is TGTGCCAGCTCTCTGCCTGGGGGCTAT.

This clone came up a few times. Genes and germline come from the mouse. The read finishes 4 residues shy of the CDR3 end, and the germline J gene is used to complete it. The same CDR3 arises from other DNA sequences in this sample as well. V is TRBV5 and J is TRBJ1-1; D perhaps matches TRBD1 (6 bases). The ends were cut back, 0 bases at V and 1 base at J, with 9 bases in the middle. Germline CDR1 and CDR2: LGHNA and YNLKQL (reference sequence). The CDR3 totals 15 residues. This CDR3 is CASSQDAGANTEVFF. The covered CDR3 bases are TGTGCCAGCAGCCAAGATGCAGGGGCGAACACA.

A note on this clone: Gene names follow the mouse nomenclature. The read terminates 4 residues before the CDR3 end, so the remaining end is supplied by the germline J gene. This specimen includes other DNA sequences encoding the same CDR3. The chain couples TRBV1 to TRBJ2-4; possible D gene TRBD1, 5 bases. The ends were cut back, 5 bases at V and 0 bases at J, with 6 bases in the middle. CDR1 is NSQYPW and CDR2 is LRSPGD in the germline V gene (reference sequence). The CDR3 runs 13 residues. The chain's CDR3 is CTCSTGSQNTLYF. CDR3 bases read: TGCACCTGCAGTACAGGTAGTCAAAAC.

As regards this clone: Here the gene names and germline are mouse. The observed sequence ends 4 residues before the CDR3 terminus, with the missing tail filled in from the germline J gene. This sample also contains other DNA sequences that code for the same CDR3. V gene TRBV19 combines with J gene TRBJ2-3; 7 bases fit TRBD2. This CDR3 contains 14 residues. The germline CDR1 and CDR2 sequences are FNHDT and SITEND (reference sequence). Trimming cost V 5 bases and J 0 bases; bases outside gene matches: 3. The part of the CDR3 DNA that was read is TGTGCCAGCAGCTGGGGGTCTAGTGCAGAA. It encodes CASSWGSSAE. The CDR3 in full is CASSWGSSAETLYF.

Turning to this clone: Mouse gene names apply. The read halts 4 residues ahead of the CDR3 end, with the missing end drawn from the germline J gene. Other DNA variants within this sample encode the same CDR3. J is TRBJ2-4 and V is TRBV19; tentatively, D is TRBD1 (5 bases). The V and J ends lost 2 bases and 0 bases respectively, with 7 bases between them. The CDR3 has 14 residues. CDR1 FNHDT and CDR2 SITEND come from the germline V gene (reference sequence). This CDR3 reads CASSMQGSQNTLYF. CDR3 DNA, as far as it was read: TGTGCCAGCAGTATGCAGGGCAGTCAAAAC.

This clone was counted ten times or more. Mouse names are used for the genes. The read terminates 4 residues ahead of where the CDR3 ends, so the germline J gene completes it. Different DNA sequences within this sample yield the same CDR3. The chain couples TRBV5 to TRBJ2-2; a possible D gene is TRBD1 (5 bases). The CDR3 covers 14 residues. CDR1 LGHNA and CDR2 YNLKQL come from the germline V gene (reference sequence). Trimming left V 4 bases short and J 1 base short, with 7 bases between. CDR3 protein: CASSPTGNTGQLYF. The CDR3 DNA, read in part, is TGTGCCAGCAGCCCTACAGGAAACACCGGG.

To note about this clone: Germline and genes here are mouse. The CDR3 goes on 4 residues after the read ends, and that part is filled in from the germline J gene. This rearrangement joins TRBV19 to TRBJ2-1, with D possibly being TRBD1 (6 bases). The CDR3 consists of 13 residues. The V gene's germline CDR1 is FNHDT and CDR2 SITEND (reference sequence). The V end lost 3 bases, the J end lost 3 bases, and 7 bases lay between the germline ends. Partial CDR3 DNA: TGTGCCAGCAGTACAGGGGTCTATGCT. Translation gives CASSTGVYA. The whole CDR3 sequence is CASSTGVYAEQFF.

In the case of this clone: Genes and germline come from the mouse. CDR3 residues: CASGDAQGAPYEQYF. The sequenced CDR3 bases are TGTGCCAGCGGTGATGCCCAGGGGGCACCCTAT. The V gene is TRBV13-2, the J gene TRBJ2-7; TRBD1 agrees at 8 bases. The read stops 4 residues short of the end of the CDR3; the missing end is completed from the germline J gene. Germline V gene data show CDR1 as NNHNN and CDR2 as SYGAGS (reference sequence). The junction had 4 bases not matched to a gene; V was cut back by 0 bases and J by 2 bases. CDR3 size: 15 residues.

At least ten counts were recorded for this clone. Here the gene names and germline are mouse. Other DNA sequences of this sample code for an identical CDR3. The CDR3 sequence: CTCSAQTANTGQLYF. CDR3 DNA (partial): TGCACCTGCAGTGCCCAGACAGCAAACACCGGG. The chain employs TRBV1 and TRBJ2-2; D perhaps matches TRBD1 (5 bases). The CDR3 end falls 4 residues outside the read, so it is completed with the germline J gene. Germline V gene data show CDR1 as NSQYPW and CDR2 as LRSPGD (reference sequence). Deletions cut 3 bases from V and 0 bases from J, with 8 bases between. The CDR3 runs 15 residues.

This clone has only a few counts. Gene names and germline refer to mouse. The read halts 4 residues ahead of the CDR3 end, with the missing end drawn from the germline J gene. The chain recombines TRBV13-1 with TRBJ2-1; TRBD2 is a possible D gene (7 bases). Trimming cost V 3 bases and J 3 bases, with 10 bases left between them. CDR1 and CDR2 (germline): NSHNY, SYGAGN. This CDR3 is 14 amino acids long. Incomplete CDR3 DNA: TGTGCCAGCAGTGTGGGGGGCGTCTATGCT. As protein: CASSVGGVYA. The CDR3 in full is CASSVGGVYAEQFF.

As regards this clone: Gene and germline names: mouse. The read is 3 residues too short to cover the CDR3 end, so that end is filled in from the germline J gene. This sequence joins TRBV13-1 and TRBJ1-6, with D possibly TRBD1 on 5 matching bases. TRBJ1-6 belongs to the ORF category, with a function that is uncertain. V was trimmed by 0 bases and J by 3 bases, leaving 10 bases between them. CDR3 size: 16 residues. Per the germline V gene, CDR1 is NSHNY and CDR2 is SYGAGN. The sequenced CDR3 bases are TGTGCCAGCAGTGATGCATTTAGGGGCTATAATTCGCCC. It is translated as CASSDAFRGYNSP. The entire CDR3 is CASSDAFRGYNSPLYF.

Turning to this clone: The gene names given are mouse names. The CDR3 end lies 4 residues beyond the end of the read and is filled in from the germline J gene. The rearrangement uses TRBV19 and TRBJ2-1, with 11 bases aligning to TRBD2. Germline CDR1 reads FNHDT; CDR2 reads SITEND (reference sequence). The CDR3 contains 14 residues. V shed 3 bases, J shed 5 bases, and the junction held 1 base outside the gene matches. Here the CDR3 reads CASSNWGGDAEQFF. CDR3 DNA (partial): TGTGCCAGCAGTAACTGGGGGGGCGATGCT.

Note on this clone: Gene names follow the mouse nomenclature. Read sequence stops 4 residues before the CDR3 end, and the germline J gene provides the missing end. The rearrangement uses TRBV13-1 and TRBJ1-1, with TRBD1 as a possible D gene (5 bases). Germline V gene sequence: CDR1 NSHNY, CDR2 SYGAGN. Between the trimmed V and J ends, which lost 4 bases and 3 bases, there was a span of 10 bases. The CDR3 covers 13 residues. The sequenced CDR3 bases are TGTGCCAGCAGTCCCCTCAGGGACACA. Translated, it gives CASSPLRDT. The CDR3, in full, reads CASSPLRDTEVFF.